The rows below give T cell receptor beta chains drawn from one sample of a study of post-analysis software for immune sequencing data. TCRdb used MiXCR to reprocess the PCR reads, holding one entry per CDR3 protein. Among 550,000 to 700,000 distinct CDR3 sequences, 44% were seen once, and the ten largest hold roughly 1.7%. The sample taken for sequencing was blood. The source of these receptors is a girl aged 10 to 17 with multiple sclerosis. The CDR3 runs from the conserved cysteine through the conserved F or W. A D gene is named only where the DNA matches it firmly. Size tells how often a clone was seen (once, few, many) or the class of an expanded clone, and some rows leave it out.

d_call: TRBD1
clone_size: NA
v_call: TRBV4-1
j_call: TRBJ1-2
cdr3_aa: CASSQDGQGRYGYTF
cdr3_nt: TGCGCCAGCAGCCAAGACGGACAGGGGCGCTATGGCTACACCTTC

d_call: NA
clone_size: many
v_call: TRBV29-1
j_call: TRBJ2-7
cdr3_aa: CSVGGAGYEQYF
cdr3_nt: TGCAGCGTTGGGGGGGCAGGATACGAGCAGTACTTC

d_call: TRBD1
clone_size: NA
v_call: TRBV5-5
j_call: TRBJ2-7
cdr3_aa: CASSAHLGRGRLDEQYF
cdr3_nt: TGTGCCAGCAGCGCCCACCTGGGCAGGGGGCGGCTTGACGAGCAGTACTTC

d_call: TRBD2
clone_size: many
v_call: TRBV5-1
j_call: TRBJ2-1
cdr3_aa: CASSLAPSGTNNEQFF
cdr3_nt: TGCGCCAGCAGCTTGGCCCCTAGCGGGACCAACAATGAGCAGTTCTTC

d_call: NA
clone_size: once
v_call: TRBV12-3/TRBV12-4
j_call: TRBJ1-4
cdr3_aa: CASSRGGRHATNEKLFF
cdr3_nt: TGTGCCAGCAGTCGGGGTGGCCGGCACGCAACTAATGAAAAACTGTTTTTT

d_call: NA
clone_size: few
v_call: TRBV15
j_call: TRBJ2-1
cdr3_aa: CATSRPDRQFEQFF
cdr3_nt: TGTGCCACCAGCAGACCCGACAGGCAGTTTGAGCAGTTCTTC

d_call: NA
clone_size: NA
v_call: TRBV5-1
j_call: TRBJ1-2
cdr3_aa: CASSLSTGPFYGYTF
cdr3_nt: TGCGCCAGCAGCTTGTCAACAGGACCCTTCTATGGCTACACCTTC

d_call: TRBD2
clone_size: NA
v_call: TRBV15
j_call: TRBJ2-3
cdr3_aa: CATSSGTSGGTSTDTQYF
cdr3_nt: TGTGCCACCAGCAGCGGGACTAGCGGGGGGACTAGCACAGATACGCAGTATTTT

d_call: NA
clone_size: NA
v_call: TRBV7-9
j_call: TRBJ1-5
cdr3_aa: CASSPVIEAQHF
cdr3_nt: TGTGCCAGCAGCCCCGTAATTGAAGCCCAGCATTTT

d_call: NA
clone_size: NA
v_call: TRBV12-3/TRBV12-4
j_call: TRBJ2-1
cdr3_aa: CASRRTEVAGQFF
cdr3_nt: TGTGCCAGCAGGAGGACGGAGGTTGCAGGGCAGTTCTTC

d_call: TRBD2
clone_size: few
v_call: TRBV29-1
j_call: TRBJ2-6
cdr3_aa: CSVESGDNVLTF
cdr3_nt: TGCAGCGTTGAAAGCGGGGACAACGTCCTGACTTTC

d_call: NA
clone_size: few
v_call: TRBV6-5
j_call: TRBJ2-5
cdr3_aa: CASSSLATGDQETQYF
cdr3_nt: TGTGCCAGCAGTTCCTTAGCTACGGGGGACCAAGAGACCCAGTACTTC

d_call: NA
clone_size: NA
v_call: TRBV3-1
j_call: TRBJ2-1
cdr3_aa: CASSHRGPSYNEQFF
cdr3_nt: TGTGCCAGCAGCCACCGGGGGCCCTCTTACAATGAGCAGTTCTTC

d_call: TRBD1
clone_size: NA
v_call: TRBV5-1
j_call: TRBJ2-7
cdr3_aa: CASSATGVAGEQYF
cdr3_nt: TGCGCCAGCAGCGCGACAGGGGTAGCCGGCGAGCAGTACTTC

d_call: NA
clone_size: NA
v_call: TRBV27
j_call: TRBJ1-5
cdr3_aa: CASRIDSGSSYQPQHF
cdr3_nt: TGTGCCAGCAGAATCGACTCAGGGTCGTCATATCAGCCCCAGCATTTT

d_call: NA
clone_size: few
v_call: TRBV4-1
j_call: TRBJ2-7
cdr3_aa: CASSQVPGTATYEQYF
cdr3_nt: TGCGCCAGCAGCCAAGTTCCCGGGACTGCCACCTACGAGCAGTACTTC

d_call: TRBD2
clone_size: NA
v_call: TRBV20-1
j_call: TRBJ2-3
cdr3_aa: CSARTSGGVDTQYF
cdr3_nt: TGCAGTGCCCGGACTAGCGGGGGGGTCGATACGCAGTATTTT

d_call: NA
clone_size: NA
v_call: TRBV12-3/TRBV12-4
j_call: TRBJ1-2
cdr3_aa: CASSFLGGDSLNYGYTF
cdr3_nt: TGTGCCAGCAGTTTCCTGGGGGGCGATTCGCTCAACTATGGCTACACCTTC

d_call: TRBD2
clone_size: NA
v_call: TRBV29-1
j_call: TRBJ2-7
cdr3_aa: CSVEDLTSGVGEQYF
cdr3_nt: TGCAGCGTTGAGGATCTGACTAGCGGGGTAGGCGAGCAGTACTTC

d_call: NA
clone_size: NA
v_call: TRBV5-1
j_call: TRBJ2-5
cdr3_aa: CASSTRARETQYF
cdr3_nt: TGCGCCAGCAGCACAAGGGCTAGGGAGACCCAGTACTTC

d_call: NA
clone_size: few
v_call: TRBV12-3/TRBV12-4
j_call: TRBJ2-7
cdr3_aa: CASTDGGAYEQYF
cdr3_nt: TGTGCCAGCACCGATGGGGGGGCTTACGAGCAGTACTTC

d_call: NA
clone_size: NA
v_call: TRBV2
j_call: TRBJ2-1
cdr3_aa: CAREGGNKQFF
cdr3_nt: TGTGCCAGGGAGGGCGGCAATAAGCAGTTCTTC

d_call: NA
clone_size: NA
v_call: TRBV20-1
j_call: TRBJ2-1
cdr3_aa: CSARDPGRNEQFF
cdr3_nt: TGCAGTGCTAGAGATCCGGGGCGAAATGAGCAGTTCTTC

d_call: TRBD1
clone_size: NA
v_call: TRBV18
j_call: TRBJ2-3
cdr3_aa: CASSSGTEDTQYF
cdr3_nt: TGTGCCAGCTCATCCGGGACAGAAGATACGCAGTATTTT

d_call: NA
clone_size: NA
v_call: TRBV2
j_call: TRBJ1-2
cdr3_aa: CASSLLQGCGYTF
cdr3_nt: TGTGCCAGCAGCCTTCTACAGGGATGTGGCTACACCTTC

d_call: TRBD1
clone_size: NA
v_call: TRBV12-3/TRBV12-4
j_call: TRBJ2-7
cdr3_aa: CASSWGQAAYEQYF
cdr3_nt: TGTGCCAGCAGTTGGGGACAGGCGGCCTACGAGCAGTACTTC

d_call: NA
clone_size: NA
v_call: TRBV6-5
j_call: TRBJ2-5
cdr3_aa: CASSYSRGLFYQETQYF
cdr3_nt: TGTGCCAGCAGTTACTCCCGGGGCCTATTCTATCAAGAGACCCAGTACTTC

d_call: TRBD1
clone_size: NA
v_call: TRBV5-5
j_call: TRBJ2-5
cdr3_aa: CASSRKQGIQETQYF
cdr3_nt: TGTGCCAGCAGCAGAAAACAGGGGATCCAAGAGACCCAGTACTTC

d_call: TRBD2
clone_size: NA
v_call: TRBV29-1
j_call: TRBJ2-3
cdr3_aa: CSAPTSGLTDTQYF
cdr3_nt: TGCAGCGCTCCGACTAGCGGACTCACAGATACGCAGTATTTT

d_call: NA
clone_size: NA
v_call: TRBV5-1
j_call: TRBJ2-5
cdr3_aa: CASSLGYTSGKTQYF
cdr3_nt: TGCGCCAGCAGCTTGGGGTATACCAGCGGAAAGACCCAGTACTTC

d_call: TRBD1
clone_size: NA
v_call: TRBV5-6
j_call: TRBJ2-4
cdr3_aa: CASSLTGGAKNIQYF
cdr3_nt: TGTGCCAGCAGCTTGACAGGGGGAGCCAAAAACATTCAGTACTTC

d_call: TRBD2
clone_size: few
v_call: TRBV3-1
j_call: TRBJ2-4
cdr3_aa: CASSQDPGLAGSYSGAKNIQYF
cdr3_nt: TGTGCCAGCAGCCAAGATCCCGGACTAGCGGGATCTTATTCGGGAGCCAAAAACATTCAGTACTTC

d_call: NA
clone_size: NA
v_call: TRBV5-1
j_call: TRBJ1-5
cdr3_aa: CASSLDGYSNQPQHF
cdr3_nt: TGCGCCAGCAGCTTGGATGGGTATAGCAATCAGCCCCAGCATTTT

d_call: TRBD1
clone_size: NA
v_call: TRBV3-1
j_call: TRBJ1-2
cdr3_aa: CASSPPGQGNGYTF
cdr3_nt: TGTGCCAGCAGCCCCCCCGGACAGGGGAATGGCTACACCTTC

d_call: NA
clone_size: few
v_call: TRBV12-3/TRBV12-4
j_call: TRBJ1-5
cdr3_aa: CASKTRGSNQPQHF
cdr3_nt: TGTGCCAGCAAGACCCGGGGTAGCAATCAGCCCCAGCATTTT

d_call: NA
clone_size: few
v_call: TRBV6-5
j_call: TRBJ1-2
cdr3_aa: CASSYSLSDTTNYGYTF
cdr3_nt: TGTGCCAGCAGTTACTCGCTATCGGACACCACTAACTATGGCTACACCTTC

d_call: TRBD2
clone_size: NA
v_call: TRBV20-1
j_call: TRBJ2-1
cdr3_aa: CSARLAGVGRQETQFF
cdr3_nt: TGCAGTGCCAGACTAGCGGGGGTAGGGAGGCAAGAGACCCAGTTCTTC

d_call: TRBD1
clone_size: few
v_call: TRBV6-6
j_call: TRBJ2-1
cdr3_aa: CASERGQGLYNEQFF
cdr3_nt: TGTGCCAGCGAGAGGGGGCAGGGCCTCTACAATGAGCAGTTCTTC

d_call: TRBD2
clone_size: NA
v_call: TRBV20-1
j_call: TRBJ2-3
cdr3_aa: CSAREPSGGKPDTQYF
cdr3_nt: TGCAGTGCTAGAGAGCCTAGCGGGGGGAAGCCAGATACGCAGTATTTT

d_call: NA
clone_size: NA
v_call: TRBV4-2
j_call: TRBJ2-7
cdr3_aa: CASSRDVGNSYEQYF
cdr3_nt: TGTGCCAGCAGCCGAGATGTAGGCAACTCCTACGAGCAGTACTTC

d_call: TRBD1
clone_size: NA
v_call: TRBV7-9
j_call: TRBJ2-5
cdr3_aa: CASRGQPQETQYF
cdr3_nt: TGTGCCAGCAGGGGACAGCCCCAAGAGACCCAGTACTTC

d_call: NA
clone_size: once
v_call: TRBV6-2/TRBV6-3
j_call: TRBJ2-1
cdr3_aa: CASSPINSYNEQFF
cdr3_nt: TGTGCCAGCAGCCCTATCAACTCCTACAATGAGCAGTTCTTC

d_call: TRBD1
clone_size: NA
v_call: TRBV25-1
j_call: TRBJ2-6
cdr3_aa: CGHRGTGPSGANVLTF
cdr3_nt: TGTGGCCACAGGGGGACAGGACCCTCTGGGGCCAACGTCCTGACTTTC

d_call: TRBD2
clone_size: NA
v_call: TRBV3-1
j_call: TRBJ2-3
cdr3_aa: CASSHPNGGTDTQYF
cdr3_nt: TGTGCCAGCAGCCACCCAAACGGGGGGACAGATACGCAGTATTTT

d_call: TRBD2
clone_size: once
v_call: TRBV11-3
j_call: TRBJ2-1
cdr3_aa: CASSPGTSGSHEQFF
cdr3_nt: TGTGCCAGCAGCCCCGGGACTAGCGGGAGTCATGAGCAGTTCTTC

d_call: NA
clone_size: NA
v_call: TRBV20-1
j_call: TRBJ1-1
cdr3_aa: CSARAGGGVTEAFF
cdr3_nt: TGCAGTGCTAGAGCTGGGGGCGGCGTCACTGAAGCTTTCTTT

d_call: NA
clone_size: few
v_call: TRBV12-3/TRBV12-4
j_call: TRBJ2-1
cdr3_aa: CASSLLGSQNEQFF
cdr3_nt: TGTGCCAGCAGTTTACTAGGGAGTCAAAATGAGCAGTTCTTC

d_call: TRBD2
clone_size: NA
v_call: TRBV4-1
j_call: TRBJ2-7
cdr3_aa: CASSRLAGPSSYEQYF
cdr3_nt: TGCGCCAGCAGCCGACTAGCGGGTCCGAGCTCCTACGAGCAGTACTTC

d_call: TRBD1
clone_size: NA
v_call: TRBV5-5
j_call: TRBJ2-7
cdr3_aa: CASSLRGADRTYEQYF
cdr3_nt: TGTGCCAGCAGCCTCCGGGGCGCGGACAGGACGTACGAGCAGTACTTC

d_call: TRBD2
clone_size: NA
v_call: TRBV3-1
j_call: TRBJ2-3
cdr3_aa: CASSLISSGGNTDTQYF
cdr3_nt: TGTGCCAGCAGCCTTATTTCTAGCGGGGGGAACACAGATACGCAGTATTTT

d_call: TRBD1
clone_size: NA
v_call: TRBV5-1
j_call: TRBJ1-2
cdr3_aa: CASSSPGQGKNGYTF
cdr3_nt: TGCGCCAGCAGCTCGCCCGGACAGGGGAAAAATGGCTACACCTTC

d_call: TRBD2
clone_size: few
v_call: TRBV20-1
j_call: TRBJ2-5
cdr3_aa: CSARGTSGGVQETQYF
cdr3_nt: TGCAGTGCTAGAGGGACTAGCGGGGGGGTGCAAGAGACCCAGTACTTC

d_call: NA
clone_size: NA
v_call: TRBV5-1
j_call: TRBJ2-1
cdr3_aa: CASSLGPAGSRNEQFF
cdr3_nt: TGCGCCAGCAGCTTGGGCCCCGCGGGGAGTAGGAATGAGCAGTTCTTC

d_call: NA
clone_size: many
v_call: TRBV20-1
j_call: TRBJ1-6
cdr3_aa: CSARTDYNSPLHF
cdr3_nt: TGCAGTGCTAGAACAGATTATAATTCACCCCTCCACTTT

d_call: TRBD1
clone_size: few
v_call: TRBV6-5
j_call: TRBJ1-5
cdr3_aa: CASSYLPGGLPQHF
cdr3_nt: TGTGCCAGCAGTTACCTGCCAGGGGGCTTGCCCCAGCATTTT